This TCR beta chain was identified during a study of T cells in Graves' hyperthyroidism and ophthalmopathy. This clonotype was picked up many times. Its matching antigen is unknown. The CDR3 regions of TCR beta were amplified from RNA transcripts. Researchers ran a first-round RT-PCR on the TCR CDR3 using the HTBI primer set. TCRdb itself ran the multiplex PCR reads through MiXCR, one entry per CDR3 protein. The sample yields about 400,000 distinct CDR3 sequences, 13% to 15% seen once. PBMCs came from around 9.7 ml fresh peripheral blood. V lost 3 bases and J lost 2, with 4 bases in between. The CDR3 covers 12 residues. Germline CDR1 is LGHDT and CDR2 is YNNKEL (reference sequence). Study conclusions and caveats: Through a model of 13 V-J features, ophthalmopathy was separated from stable hyperthyroidism. The majority of expanded thyroid clonotypes above 0.001 also appeared in blood. Ophthalmopathy onset followed model prediction by a median about six months.

The receptor was derived from a woman aged 60-75 years with Graves' ophthalmopathy. This sequence joins TRBV3-1 and TRBJ1-2; D unresolved. Sequencing used blood. The CDR3 region is CASSQGNYGYTF. In nucleotides, the CDR3 is TGTGCCAGCAGCCAGGGGAACTATGGCTACACCTTC.